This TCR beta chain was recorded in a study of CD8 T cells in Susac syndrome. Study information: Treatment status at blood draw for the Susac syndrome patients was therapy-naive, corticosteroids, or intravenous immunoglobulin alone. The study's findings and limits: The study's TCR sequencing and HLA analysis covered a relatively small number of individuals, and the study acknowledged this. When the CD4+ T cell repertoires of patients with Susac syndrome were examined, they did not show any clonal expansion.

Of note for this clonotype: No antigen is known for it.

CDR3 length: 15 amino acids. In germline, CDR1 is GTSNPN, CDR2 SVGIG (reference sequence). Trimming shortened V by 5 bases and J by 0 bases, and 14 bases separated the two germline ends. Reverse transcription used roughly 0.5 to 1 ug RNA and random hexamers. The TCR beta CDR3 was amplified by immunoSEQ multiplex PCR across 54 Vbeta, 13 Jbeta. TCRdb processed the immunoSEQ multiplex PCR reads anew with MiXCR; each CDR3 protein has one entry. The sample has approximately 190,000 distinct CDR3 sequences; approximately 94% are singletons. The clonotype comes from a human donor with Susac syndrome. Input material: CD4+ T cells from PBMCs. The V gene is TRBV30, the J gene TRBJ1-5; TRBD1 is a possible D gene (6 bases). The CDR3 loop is CAWRLRGYSNQPQHF. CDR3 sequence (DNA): TGTGCCTGGCGCCTCAGGGGCTATAGCAATCAGCCCCAGCATTTT.